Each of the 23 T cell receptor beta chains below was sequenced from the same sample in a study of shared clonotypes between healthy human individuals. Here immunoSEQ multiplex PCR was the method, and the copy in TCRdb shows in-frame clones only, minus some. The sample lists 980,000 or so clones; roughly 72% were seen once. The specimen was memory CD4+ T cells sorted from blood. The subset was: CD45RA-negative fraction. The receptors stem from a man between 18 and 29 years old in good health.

As DNA, the CDR3 is TGTGCCAGCAGCGGAACTGAGACCCAGTACTTC. Its translation is CASSGTETQYF. V gene TRBV6-1 combines with J gene TRBJ2-5; D remains ambiguous. The CDR3 has 11 residues. Germline V gene lookup returns CDR1 MNHNS and CDR2 SASEGT. V gave up 6 bases and J gave up 5 bases, with 7 bases separating them.

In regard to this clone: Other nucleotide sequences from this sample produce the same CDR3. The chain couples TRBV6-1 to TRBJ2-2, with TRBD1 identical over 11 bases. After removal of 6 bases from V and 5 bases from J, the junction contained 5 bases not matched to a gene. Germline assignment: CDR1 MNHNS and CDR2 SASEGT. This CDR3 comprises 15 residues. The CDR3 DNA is TGTGCCAGCAGAGCCGGGACAGGGGGGACCGGGGAGCTGTTTTTT. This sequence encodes CASRAGTGGTGELFF.

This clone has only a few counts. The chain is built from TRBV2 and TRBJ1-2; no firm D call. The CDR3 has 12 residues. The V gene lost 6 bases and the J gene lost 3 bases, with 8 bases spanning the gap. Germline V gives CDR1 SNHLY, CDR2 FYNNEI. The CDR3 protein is CASRVIDYGYTF. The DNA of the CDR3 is TGTGCCAGCAGGGTTATAGACTATGGCTACACCTTC.

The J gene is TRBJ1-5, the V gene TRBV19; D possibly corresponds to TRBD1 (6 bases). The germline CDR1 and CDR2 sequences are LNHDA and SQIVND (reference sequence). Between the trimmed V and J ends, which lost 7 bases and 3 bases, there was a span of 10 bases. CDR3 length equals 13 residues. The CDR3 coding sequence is TGTGCCAGTACGGGACAAATCAATCAGCCCCAGCATTTT. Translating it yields CASTGQINQPQHF.

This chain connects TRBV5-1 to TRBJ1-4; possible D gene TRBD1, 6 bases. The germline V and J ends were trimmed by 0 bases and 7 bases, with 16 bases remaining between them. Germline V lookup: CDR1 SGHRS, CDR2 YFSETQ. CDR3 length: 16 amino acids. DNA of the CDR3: TGCGCCAGCAGCTTGGCAACAGGGCGGATAGGTGAAAAACTGTTTTTT. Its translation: CASSLATGRIGEKLFF.

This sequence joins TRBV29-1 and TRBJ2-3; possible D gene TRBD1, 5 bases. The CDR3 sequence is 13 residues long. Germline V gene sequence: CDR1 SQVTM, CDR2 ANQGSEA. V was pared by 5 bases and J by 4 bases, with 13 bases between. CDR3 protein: CSVRAGQSDTQYF. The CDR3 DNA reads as TGCAGCGTTAGGGCAGGGCAGTCAGATACGCAGTATTTT.

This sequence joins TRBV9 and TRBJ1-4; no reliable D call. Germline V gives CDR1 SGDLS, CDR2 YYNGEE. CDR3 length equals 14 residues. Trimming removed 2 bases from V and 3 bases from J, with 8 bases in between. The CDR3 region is CASSVPGANEKLFF. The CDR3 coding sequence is TGTGCCAGCAGCGTCCCTGGGGCTAATGAAAAACTGTTTTTT.

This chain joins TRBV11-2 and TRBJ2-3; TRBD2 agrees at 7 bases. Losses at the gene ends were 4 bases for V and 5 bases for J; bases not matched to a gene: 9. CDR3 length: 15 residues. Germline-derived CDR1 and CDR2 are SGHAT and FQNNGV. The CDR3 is CASSSRREYRDTQYF. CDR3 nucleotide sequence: TGTGCCAGCAGCTCGAGGCGGGAGTATAGAGATACGCAGTATTTT.

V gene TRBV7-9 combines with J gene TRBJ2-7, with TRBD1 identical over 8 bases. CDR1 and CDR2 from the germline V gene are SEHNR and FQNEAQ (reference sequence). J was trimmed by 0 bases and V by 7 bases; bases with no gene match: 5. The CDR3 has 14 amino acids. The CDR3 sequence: CASNRQGSSYEQYF. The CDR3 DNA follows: TGTGCCAGCAACCGACAGGGGAGCTCCTACGAGCAGTACTTC.

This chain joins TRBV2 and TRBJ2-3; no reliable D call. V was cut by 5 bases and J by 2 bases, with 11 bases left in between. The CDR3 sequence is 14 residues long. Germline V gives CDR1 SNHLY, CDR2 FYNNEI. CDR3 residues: CASSLYSVTDTQYF. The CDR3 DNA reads TGTGCCAGCAGTTTGTACTCGGTCACAGATACGCAGTATTTT.

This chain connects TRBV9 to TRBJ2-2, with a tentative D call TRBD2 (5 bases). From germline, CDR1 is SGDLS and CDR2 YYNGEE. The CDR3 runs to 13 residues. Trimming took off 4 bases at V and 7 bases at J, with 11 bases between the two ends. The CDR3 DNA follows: TGTGCCAGCAGCCAGGACTTGGGCGGGGAGCTGTTTTTT. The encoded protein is CASSQDLGGELFF.

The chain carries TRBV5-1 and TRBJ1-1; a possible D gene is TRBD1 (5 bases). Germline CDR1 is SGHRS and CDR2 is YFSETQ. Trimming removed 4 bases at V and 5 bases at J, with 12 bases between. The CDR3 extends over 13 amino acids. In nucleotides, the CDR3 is TGCGCCAGCAGCGACTTTGGGACGACTGAAGCTTTCTTT. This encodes CASSDFGTTEAFF. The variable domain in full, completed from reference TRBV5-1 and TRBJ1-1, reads KAGVTQTPRYLIKTRGQQVTLSCSPISGHRSVSWYQQTPGQGLQFLFEYFSETQRNKGNFPGRFSGRQFSNSRSEMNVSTLELGDSALYLCASSDFGTTEAFFGQGTRLTVV.

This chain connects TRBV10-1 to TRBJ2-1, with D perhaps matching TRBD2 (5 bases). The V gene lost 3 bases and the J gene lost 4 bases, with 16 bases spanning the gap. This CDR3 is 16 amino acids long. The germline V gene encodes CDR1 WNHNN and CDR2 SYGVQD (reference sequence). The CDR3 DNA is TGCGCCAGCAGTGATGGCCTAGCAGGTTCATACAATGAGCAGTTCTTC. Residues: CASSDGLAGSYNEQFF.

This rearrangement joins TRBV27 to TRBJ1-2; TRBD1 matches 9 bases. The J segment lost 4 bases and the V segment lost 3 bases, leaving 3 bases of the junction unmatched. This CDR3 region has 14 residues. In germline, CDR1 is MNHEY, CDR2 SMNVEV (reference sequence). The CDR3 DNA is TGTGCCAGCAGTTTCACAGGGGGCAGCTATGGCTACACCTTC. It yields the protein CASSFTGGSYGYTF.

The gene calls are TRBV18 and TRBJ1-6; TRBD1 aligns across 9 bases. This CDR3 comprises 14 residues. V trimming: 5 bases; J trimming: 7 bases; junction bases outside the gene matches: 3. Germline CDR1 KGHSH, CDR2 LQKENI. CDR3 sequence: CASSWDRENSPLHF. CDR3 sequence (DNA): TGTGCCAGCTCATGGGACAGGGAGAATTCACCCCTCCACTTT. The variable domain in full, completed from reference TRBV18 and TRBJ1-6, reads NAGVMQNPRHLVRRRGQEARLRCSPMKGHSHVYWYRQLPEEGLKFMVYLQKENIIDESGMPKERFSAEFPKEGPSILRIQQVVRGDSAAYFCASSWDRENSPLHFGNGTRLTVT.

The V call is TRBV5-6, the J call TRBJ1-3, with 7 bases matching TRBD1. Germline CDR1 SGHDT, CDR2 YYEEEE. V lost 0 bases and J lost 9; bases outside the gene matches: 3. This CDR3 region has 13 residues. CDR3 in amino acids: CASSLDRGGTIYF. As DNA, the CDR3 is TGTGCCAGCAGCTTGGACAGGGGAGGCACCATATATTTT.

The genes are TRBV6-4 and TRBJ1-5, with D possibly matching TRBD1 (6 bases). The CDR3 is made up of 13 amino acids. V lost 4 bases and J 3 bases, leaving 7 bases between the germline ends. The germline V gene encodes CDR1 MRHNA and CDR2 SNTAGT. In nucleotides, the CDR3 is TGTGCCAGCAGTGCAGGGGACAATCAGCCCCAGCATTTT. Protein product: CASSAGDNQPQHF.

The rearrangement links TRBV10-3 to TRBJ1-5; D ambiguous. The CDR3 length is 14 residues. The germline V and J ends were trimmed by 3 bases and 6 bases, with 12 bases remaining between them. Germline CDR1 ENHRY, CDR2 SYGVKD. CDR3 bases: TGTGCCATCAGTGAAATCAGTTCAGTTCAGCCCCAGCATTTT. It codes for CAISEISSVQPQHF.

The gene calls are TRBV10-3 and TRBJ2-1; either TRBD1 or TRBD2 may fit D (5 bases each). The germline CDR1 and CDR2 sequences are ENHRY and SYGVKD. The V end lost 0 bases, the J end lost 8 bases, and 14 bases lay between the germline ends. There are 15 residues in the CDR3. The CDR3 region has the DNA TGTGCCATCAGTGAGTCGAGGGGAAGAGCCGATGAGCAGTTCTTC. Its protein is CAISESRGRADEQFF.

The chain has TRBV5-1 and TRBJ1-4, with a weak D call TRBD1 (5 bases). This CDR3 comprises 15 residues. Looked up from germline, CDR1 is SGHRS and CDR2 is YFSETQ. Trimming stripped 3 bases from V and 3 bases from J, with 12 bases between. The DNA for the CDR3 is TGCGCCAGCAGCTGGGGGTCGGGGGCTAATGAAAAACTGTTTTTT. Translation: CASSWGSGANEKLFF.

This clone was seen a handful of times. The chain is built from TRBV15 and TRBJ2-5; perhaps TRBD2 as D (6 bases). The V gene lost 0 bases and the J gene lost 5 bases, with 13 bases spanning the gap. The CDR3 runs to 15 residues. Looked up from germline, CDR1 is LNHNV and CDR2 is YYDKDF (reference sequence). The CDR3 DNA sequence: TGTGCCACCAGCAGAGATCTCGGGAGTCAGGAGACCCAGTACTTC. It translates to CATSRDLGSQETQYF.

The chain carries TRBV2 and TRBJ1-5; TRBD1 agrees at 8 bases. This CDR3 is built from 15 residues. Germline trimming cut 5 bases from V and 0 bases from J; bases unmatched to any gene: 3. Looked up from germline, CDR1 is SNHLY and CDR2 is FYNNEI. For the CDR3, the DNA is TGTGCCAGCAGTATGACAGGGGATAGCAATCAGCCCCAGCATTTT. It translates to CASSMTGDSNQPQHF.

DNA for the CDR3: TGCGCCAGCAGCTTAAAACCGGCGGGACAGGGTACCGGGGAGCTGTTTTTT. This codes for CASSLKPAGQGTGELFF. The V gene is TRBV5-1, the J gene TRBJ2-2, with 9 positions matching TRBD1. Germline V gene lookup returns CDR1 SGHRS and CDR2 YFSETQ. Trimming cost V 2 bases and J 5 bases; bases outside gene matches: 10. The CDR3 sequence is 17 residues long.